Below are 7 T cell receptor beta chains sequenced from a single sample in a study of T-cell memory formation after mild COVID-19. From the 5' RACE reads, TCRdb called clonotypes with MiXCR, one entry per CDR3 protein. Counted here are some 320,000 distinct CDR3 sequences, 14% occurring once; the ten biggest clones make up roughly a fifth. Sequenced sample: PBMCs or a T cell subset sorted from them (not recorded which). The receptors shown here come from a man younger than 35 who had mild COVID-19 (a few samples of this study predate the infection). Cell type and time point are not known.

This clonotype appeared once. The genes are TRBV7-9 and TRBJ2-7; 7 bases are shared with TRBD2. This CDR3 spans 12 amino acids. J was trimmed by 6 bases and V by 5 bases; bases with no gene match: 4. Germline V lookup: CDR1 SEHNR, CDR2 FQNEAQ (reference sequence). CDR3 in DNA: TGTGCCAGCAGCCCGGCGGGGGTCGAGCAGTACTTC. Amino acids: CASSPAGVEQYF.

This clonotype was seen ten or more times. The chain joins TRBV27 to TRBJ2-7; TRBD1 aligns across 7 bases. This CDR3 comprises 16 residues. The junction had 10 bases not matched to a gene; V was cut back by 3 bases and J by 2 bases. Germline V gives CDR1 MNHEY, CDR2 SMNVEV (reference sequence). CDR3 nucleotides: TGTGCCAGCAGTTTCCTCTTGGGGACAGAGGCCTACGAGCAGTACGTC. The encoded protein is CASSFLLGTEAYEQYV.

This clonotype was seen at least ten times. The rearrangement joins TRBV4-3 to TRBJ2-3; the match to TRBD1 covers 9 bases. V was clipped by 4 bases and J by 1 base; unmatched bases: 3. The CDR3 consists of 15 residues. Germline loops: CDR1 LGHNA, CDR2 YSLEER. CDR3 in amino acids: CASSLQGAGTDTQYF. As DNA, the CDR3 is TGCGCCAGCAGCCTACAGGGGGCTGGCACAGATACGCAGTATTTT.

This clonotype has just a few counts. This chain uses TRBV20-1 with TRBJ2-2, with TRBD2 matching 8 bases. The CDR3 has 15 residues. Germline CDR1 reads DFQATT; CDR2 reads SNEGSKA (reference sequence). Losses at the gene ends were 4 bases for V and 8 bases for J; bases not matched to a gene: 12. The CDR3 spells CSAKTGGPGGGELFF. DNA for the CDR3: TGCAGTGCTAAAACGGGAGGGCCCGGCGGGGGGGAGCTGTTTTTT.

This clonotype was seen more than once but under ten times. The gene calls are TRBV6-2 or TRBV6-3 and TRBJ2-1; TRBD1 might be the D (7 bases). Germline CDR1 reads MNHEY; CDR2 reads SVGEGT. V was trimmed by 6 bases and J by 8 bases, leaving 20 bases between them. CDR3 size: 15 residues. DNA for the CDR3: TGTGCCAGCAGCAACCCGTCCAGGGGGGTCGATGAGCAGTTCTTC. Translation: CASSNPSRGVDEQFF.

The chain joins TRBV5-1 to TRBJ2-7; perhaps TRBD2 as D (5 bases). The CDR3 is 14 amino acids. Germline CDR1 reads SGHRS; CDR2 reads YFSETQ. The V and J ends lost 4 bases and 4 bases respectively, with 15 bases between them. DNA for the CDR3: TGCGCCAGCAGCCCGGTGGGAGATCCGTACGAGCAGTACTTC. Translating it yields CASSPVGDPYEQYF.

This clonotype was seen more than once but under ten times. The chain employs TRBV6-6 and TRBJ2-1; 13 bases map to TRBD2. The V gene's germline CDR1 is MNHNY and CDR2 SVGAGI (reference sequence). The CDR3 runs to 15 residues. The ends lost 2 bases at V and 8 bases at J; junction bases unmatched: 3. DNA for the CDR3: TGTGCCAGCAGTTACCGGACTAGCGGGGGCCATGAGCAGTTCTTC. Protein: CASSYRTSGGHEQFF.